This T cell receptor beta chain is drawn from a study of somatic mutations in cytotoxic T cells in rheumatoid arthritis. Study information: Collection of patient blood (over 26 ml EDTA) took place right after diagnosis, before any treatment. Study outcomes and limitations: Any difference in CD8+ T-cell clonality between patients who had rheumatoid arthritis and healthy controls who were age-matched was not statistically significant.

Positive magnetic bead selection separated CD4+ and CD8+ cells, and flow cytometry confirmed purity. Of note for this clone: The antigen remains undetermined.

Germline CDR1 is SEHNR and CDR2 is FQNEAQ (reference sequence). V shed 4 bases and J 0 bases; nucleotides not matched to a gene: 10. This CDR3 has 17 residues. Clones were read by immunoSEQ multiplex PCR, and TCRdb kept only the in-frame ones, dropping some. The table lists under 20,000 clones, more than 70% of them singletons, with around 14% in the top ten. This receptor was identified in an adult with rheumatoid arthritis. V and J are TRBV7-9 and TRBJ2-7, with TRBD1 matching over 9 bases. The sequencing input was CD8+ T cells sorted from blood. In nucleotides, the CDR3 is TGTGCCAGCAGCTCCGAAGGACAGGGGATTCGCTCCTACGAGCAGTACTTC. Translated: CASSSEGQGIRSYEQYF.